This T cell receptor (beta chain) comes out of a study of T cell responses to AZD1222 COVID-19 vaccine. Findings and caveats of the study: The study reported that nearly half of spike-specific TCRs target unmutated variant regions. Repertoires were collected only later (after the peak T cell response had occurred).

As for this clone: The antigen remains undetermined.

Method: immunoSEQ multiplex PCR; TCRdb's copy keeps in-frame clones and lacks some. The repertoire holds 130,000 to 150,000 clones, with roughly nine tenths as singletons. Germline lookup yields CDR1 LNHDA and CDR2 SQIVND (reference sequence). J gave up 4 bases and V 7 bases, and 12 bases lay outside the gene matches. The CDR3 contains 15 residues. The TCR sequence derives from an adult who received the AZD1222 COVID-19 vaccine. The specimen was peripheral blood, collected 28 days after the second AZD1222 dose. The chain joins TRBV19 to TRBJ1-1; 7 nucleotides agree with TRBD1. The CDR3 spells CASTHPGQRATEAFF. CDR3 DNA sequence: TGTGCCAGTACCCATCCGGGACAGAGGGCCACTGAAGCTTTCTTT.